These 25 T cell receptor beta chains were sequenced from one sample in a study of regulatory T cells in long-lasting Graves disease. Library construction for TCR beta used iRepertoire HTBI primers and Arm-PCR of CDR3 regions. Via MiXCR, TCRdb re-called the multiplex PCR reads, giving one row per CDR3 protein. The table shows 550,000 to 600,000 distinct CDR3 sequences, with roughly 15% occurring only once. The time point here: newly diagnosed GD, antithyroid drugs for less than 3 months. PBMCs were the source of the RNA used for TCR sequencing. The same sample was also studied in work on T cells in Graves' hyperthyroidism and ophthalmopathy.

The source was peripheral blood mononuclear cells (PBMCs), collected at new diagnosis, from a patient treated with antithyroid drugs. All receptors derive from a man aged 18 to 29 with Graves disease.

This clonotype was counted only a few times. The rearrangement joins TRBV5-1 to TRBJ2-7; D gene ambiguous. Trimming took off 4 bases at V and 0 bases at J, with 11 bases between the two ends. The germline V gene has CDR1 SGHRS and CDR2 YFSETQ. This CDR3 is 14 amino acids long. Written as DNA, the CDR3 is TGCGCCAGCAGCCCCCGAGCCGACTCCTACGAGCAGTACTTC. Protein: CASSPRADSYEQYF.

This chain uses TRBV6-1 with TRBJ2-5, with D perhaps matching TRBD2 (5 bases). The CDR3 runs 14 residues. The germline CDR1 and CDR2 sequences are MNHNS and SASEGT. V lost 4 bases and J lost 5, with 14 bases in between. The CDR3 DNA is TGTGCCAGCAGTGCCTCTAGCTTTATGGAGACCCAGTACTTC. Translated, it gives CASSASSFMETQYF.

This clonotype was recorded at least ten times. CDR3 DNA: TGTGCCAGCAGTTGGGACCGGGACAGGGGCCACTACGTGCGGCAGTACTTC. Translating gives CASSWDRDRGHYVRQYF. The gene calls are TRBV28 and TRBJ2-7, with 10 nucleotides matching TRBD1. CDR1 and CDR2 (germline): MDHEN, SYDVKM. The CDR3 sequence is 17 residues long. The V segment lost 4 bases and the J segment 9 bases; nucleotides outside the gene matches: 18.

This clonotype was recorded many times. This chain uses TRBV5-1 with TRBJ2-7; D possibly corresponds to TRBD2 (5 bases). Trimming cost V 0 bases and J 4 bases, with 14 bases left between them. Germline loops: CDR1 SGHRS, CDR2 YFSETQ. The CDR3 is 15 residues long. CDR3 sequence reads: CASSLVGEAVYEQYF. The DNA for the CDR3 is TGCGCCAGCAGCTTGGTGGGAGAGGCCGTATACGAGCAGTACTTC.

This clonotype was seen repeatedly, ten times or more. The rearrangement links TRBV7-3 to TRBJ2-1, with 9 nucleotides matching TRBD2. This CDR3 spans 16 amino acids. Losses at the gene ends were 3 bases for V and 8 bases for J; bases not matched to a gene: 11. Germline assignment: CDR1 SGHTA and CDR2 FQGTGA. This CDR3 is CASSFGTSRKLDEQFF. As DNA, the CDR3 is TGTGCCAGCAGCTTTGGGACTAGCCGAAAATTGGATGAGCAGTTCTTC. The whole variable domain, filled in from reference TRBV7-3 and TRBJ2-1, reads GAGVSQTPSNKVTEKGKYVELRCDPISGHTALYWYRQSLGQGPEFLIYFQGTGAADDSGLPNDRFFAVRPEGSVSTLKIQRTERGDSAVYLCASSFGTSRKLDEQFFGPGTRLTVL.

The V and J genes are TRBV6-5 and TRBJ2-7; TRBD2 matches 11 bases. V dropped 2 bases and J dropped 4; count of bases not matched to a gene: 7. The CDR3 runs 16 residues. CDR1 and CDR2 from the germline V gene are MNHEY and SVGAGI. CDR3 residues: CASSYPLAGGGYEQYF. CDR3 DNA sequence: TGTGCCAGCAGTTACCCCCTAGCGGGAGGCGGTTACGAGCAGTACTTC.

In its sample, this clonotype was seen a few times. This CDR3 is CSVDRTNTEAFF. As DNA, the CDR3 is TGCAGCGTTGACAGGACGAACACTGAAGCTTTCTTT. The chain is built from TRBV29-1 and TRBJ1-1; no reliable D call. The ends were cut back, 3 bases at V and 1 base at J, with 6 bases in the middle. Germline V gives CDR1 SQVTM, CDR2 ANQGSEA. This CDR3 has 12 amino acids.

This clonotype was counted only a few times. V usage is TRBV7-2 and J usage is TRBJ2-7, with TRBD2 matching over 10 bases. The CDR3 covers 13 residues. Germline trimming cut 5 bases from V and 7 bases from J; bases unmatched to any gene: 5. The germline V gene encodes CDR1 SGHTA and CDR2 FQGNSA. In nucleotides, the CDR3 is TGTGCCAGCAGCCACCGACTAGCGGGTGAGCAGTACTTC. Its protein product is CASSHRLAGEQYF.

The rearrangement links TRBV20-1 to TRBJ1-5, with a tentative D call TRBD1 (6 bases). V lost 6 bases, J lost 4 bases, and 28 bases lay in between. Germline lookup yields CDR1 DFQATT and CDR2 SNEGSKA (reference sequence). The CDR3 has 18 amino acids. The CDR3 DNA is TGCAGTGCCGCACACGGGCCAGGGGCCTCGATGGGGAATCAGCCCCAGCATTTT. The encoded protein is CSAAHGPGASMGNQPQHF.

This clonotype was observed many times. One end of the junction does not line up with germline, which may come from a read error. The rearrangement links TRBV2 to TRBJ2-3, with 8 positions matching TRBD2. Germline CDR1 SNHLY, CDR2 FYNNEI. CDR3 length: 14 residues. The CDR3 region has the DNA TGTGCCAGCAGGGAAGGACTAGCATCAGATACGCAGTATTTT. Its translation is CASREGLASDTQYF.

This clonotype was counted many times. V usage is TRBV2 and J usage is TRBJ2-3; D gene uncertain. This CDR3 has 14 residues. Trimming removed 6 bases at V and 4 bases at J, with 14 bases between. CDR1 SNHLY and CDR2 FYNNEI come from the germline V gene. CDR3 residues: CASRDGLSADTQYF. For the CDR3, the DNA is TGTGCCAGCAGGGACGGCTTGAGCGCAGATACGCAGTATTTT.

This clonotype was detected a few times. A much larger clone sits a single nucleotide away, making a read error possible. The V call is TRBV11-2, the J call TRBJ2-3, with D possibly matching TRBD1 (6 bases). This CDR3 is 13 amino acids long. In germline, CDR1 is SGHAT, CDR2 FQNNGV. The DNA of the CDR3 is TGTGCCAGCAGCTTAGGACAGGCAGATACGCAGTGTTTT. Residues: CASSLGQADTQCF.

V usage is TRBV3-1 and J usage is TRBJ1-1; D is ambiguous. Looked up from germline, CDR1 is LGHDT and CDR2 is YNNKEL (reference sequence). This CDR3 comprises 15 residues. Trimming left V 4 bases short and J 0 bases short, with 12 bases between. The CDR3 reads CASSPQWALNTEAFF. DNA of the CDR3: TGTGCCAGCAGCCCCCAATGGGCCCTGAACACTGAAGCTTTCTTT.

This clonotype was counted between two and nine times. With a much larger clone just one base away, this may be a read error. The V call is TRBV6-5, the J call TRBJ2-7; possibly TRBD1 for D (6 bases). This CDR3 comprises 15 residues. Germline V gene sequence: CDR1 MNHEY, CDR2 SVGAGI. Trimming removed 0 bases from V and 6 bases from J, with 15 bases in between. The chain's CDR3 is CASSYSHRAACEQYF. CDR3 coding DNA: TGTGCCAGCAGTTACTCACACAGGGCTGCCTGCGAGCAGTACTTC.

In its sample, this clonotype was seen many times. For the CDR3, the DNA is TGTGCCAGCAGTTTATCGTCGGCGCTTCTCAGGGACACTGAAGCTTTCTTT. Translation gives CASSLSSALLRDTEAFF. V is TRBV27 and J is TRBJ1-1; TRBD1 is a possible D gene (5 bases). There are 17 residues in the CDR3. CDR1 and CDR2 from the germline V gene are MNHEY and SMNVEV (reference sequence). Trimming stripped 0 bases from V and 3 bases from J, with 17 bases between.

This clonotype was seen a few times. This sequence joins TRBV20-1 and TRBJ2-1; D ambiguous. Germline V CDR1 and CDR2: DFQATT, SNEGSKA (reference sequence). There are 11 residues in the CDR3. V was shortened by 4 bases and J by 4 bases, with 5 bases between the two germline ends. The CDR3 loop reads CSATQYNEQFF. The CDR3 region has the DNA TGCAGTGCTACACAATACAATGAGCAGTTCTTC.

CDR3 protein: CASSVAERTGRFF. The CDR3 coding sequence is TGTGCCAGCAGCGTAGCGGAGCGCACCGGTCGGTTCTTC. The chain employs TRBV9 and TRBJ2-1; D not certain. The CDR3 consists of 13 residues. The V gene's germline CDR1 is SGDLS and CDR2 YYNGEE. V lost 0 bases, J lost 15 bases, and 16 bases lay in between.

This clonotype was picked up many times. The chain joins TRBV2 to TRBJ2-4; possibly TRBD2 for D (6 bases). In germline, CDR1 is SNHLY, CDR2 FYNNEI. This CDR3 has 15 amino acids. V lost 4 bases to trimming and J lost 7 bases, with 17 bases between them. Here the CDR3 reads CASSAVGTLKNIQYF. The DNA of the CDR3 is TGTGCCAGCAGTGCGGTCGGGACTCTGAAGAACATTCAGTACTTC.

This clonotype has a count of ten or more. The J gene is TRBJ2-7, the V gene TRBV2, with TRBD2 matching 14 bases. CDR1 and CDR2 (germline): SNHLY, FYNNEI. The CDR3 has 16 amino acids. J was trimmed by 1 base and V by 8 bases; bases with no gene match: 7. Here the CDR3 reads CASLGLAGVGSYEQYF. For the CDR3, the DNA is TGTGCCAGCTTGGGACTAGCGGGAGTGGGGTCCTACGAGCAGTACTTC.

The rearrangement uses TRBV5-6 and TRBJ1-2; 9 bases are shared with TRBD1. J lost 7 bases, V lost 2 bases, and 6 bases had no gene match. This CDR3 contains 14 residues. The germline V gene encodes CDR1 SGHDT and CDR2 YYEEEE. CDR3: CASSFGTGIGGYTF. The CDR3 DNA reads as TGTGCCAGCAGCTTCGGGACAGGGATAGGTGGCTACACCTTC.

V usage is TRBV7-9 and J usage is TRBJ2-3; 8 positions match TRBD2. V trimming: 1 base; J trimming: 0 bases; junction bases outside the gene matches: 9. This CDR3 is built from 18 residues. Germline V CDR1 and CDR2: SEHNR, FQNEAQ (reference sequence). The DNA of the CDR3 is TGTGCCAGCAGCTTAGATACTAGCGGTTACTCTAGCACAGATACGCAGTATTTT. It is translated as CASSLDTSGYSSTDTQYF.

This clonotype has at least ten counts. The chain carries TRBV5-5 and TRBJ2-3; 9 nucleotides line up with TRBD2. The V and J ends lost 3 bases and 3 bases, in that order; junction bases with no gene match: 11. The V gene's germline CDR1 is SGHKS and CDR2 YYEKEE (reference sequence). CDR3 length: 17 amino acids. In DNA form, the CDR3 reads TGTGCCAGCAGCTCCAGTTTCCGTAGCGGGAGAACAGATACGCAGTATTTT. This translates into CASSSSFRSGRTDTQYF.

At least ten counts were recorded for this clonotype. DNA for the CDR3: TGTGCCAGCAGCTTAACCGGGACAGGGACCTCCGAGCAGTACTTC. It encodes CASSLTGTGTSEQYF. The V and J genes are TRBV9 and TRBJ2-7, with 9 bases lining up with TRBD1. The CDR3 spans 15 residues. In germline, CDR1 is SGDLS, CDR2 YYNGEE. The J segment lost 6 bases and the V segment lost 4 bases, leaving 11 bases of the junction unmatched. The entire variable domain, with the rest obtained from reference TRBV9 and TRBJ2-7, is as follows: DSGVTQTPKHLITATGQRVTLRCSPRSGDLSVYWYQQSLDQGLQFLIQYYNGEERAKGNILERFSAQQFPDLHSELNLSSLELGDSALYFCASSLTGTGTSEQYFGPGTRLTVT.

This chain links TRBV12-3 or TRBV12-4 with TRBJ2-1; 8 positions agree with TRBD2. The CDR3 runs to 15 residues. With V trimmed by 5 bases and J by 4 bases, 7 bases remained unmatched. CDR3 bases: TGTGCCAGCAGTCAAACTAGCGGAAGATACAATGAGCAGTTCTTC. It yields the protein CASSQTSGRYNEQFF.

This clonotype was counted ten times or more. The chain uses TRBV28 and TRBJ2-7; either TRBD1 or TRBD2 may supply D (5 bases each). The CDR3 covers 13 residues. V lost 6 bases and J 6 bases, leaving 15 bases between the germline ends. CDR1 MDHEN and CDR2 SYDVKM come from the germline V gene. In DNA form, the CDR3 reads TGTGCCAGCAGGTTTGGCAGGGCGGGCGAGCAGTACTTC. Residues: CASRFGRAGEQYF.